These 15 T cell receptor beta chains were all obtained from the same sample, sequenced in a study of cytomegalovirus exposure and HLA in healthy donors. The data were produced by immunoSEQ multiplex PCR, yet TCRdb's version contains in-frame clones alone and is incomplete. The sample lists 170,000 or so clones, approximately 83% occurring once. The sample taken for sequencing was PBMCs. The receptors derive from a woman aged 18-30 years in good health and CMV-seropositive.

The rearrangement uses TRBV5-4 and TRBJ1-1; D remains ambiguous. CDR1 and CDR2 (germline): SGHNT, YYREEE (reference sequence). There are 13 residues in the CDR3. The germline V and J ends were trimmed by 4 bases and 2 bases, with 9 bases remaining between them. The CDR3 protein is CASSPESNTEAFF. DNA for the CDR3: TGTGCCAGCAGCCCCGAGTCCAACACTGAAGCTTTCTTT.

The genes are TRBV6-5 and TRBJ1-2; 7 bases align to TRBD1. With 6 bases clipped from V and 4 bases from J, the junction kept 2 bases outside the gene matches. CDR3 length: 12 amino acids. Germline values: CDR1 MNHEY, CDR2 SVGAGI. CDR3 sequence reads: CASSRQGYGYTF. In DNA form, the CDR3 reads TGTGCCAGCAGCCGACAGGGCTATGGCTACACCTTC.

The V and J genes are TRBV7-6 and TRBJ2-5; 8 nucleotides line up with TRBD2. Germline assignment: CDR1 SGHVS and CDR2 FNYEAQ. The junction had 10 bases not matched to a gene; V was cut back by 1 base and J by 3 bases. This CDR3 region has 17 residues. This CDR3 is CASSLGRLERGKETQYF. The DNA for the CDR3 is TGTGCCAGCAGCTTAGGTCGTTTGGAGCGGGGGAAAGAGACCCAGTACTTC. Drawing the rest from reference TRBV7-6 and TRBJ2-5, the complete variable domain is GAGVSQSPRYKVTKRGQDVALRCDPISGHVSLYWYRQALGQGPEFLTYFNYEAQQDKSGLPNDRFSAERPEGSISTLTIQRTEQRDSAMYRCASSLGRLERGKETQYFGPGTRLLVL.

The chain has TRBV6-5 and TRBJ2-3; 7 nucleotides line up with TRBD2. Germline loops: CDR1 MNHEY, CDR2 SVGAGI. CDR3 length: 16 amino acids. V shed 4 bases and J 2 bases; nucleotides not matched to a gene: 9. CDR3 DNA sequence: TGTGCCAGCAGTTCCCCCGGGGGGATAATCACAGATACGCAGTATTTT. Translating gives CASSSPGGIITDTQYF.

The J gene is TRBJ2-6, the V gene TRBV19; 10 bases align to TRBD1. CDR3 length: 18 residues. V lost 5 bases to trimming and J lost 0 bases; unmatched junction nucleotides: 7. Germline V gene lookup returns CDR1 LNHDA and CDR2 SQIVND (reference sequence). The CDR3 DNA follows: TGTGCCAGTAGTCCACGACAGGGGGCCACCTCTGGGGCCAACGTCCTGACTTTC. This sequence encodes CASSPRQGATSGANVLTF.

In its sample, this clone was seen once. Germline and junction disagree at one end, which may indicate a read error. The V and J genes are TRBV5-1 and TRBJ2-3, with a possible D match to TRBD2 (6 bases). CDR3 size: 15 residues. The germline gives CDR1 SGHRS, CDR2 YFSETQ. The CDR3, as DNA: TGCGCCAGCAGCTTCGACGGGGGAGTCACAAATACGCAGTATTTT. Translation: CASSFDGGVTNTQYF.

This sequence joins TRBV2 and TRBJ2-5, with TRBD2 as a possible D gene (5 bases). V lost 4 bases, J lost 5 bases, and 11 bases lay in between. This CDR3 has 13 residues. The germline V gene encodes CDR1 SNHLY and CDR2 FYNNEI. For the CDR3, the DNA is TGTGCCAGCAGTGGCGAGGGAAGGGAGACCCAGTACTTC. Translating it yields CASSGEGRETQYF.

In nucleotides, the CDR3 is TGTGCCATCAGTGTTCTGCGACAGGGGGGCTCTGGGGCCAACGTCCTGACTTTC. It is translated as CAISVLRQGGSGANVLTF. The V gene is TRBV10-3, the J gene TRBJ2-6, with TRBD1 identical over 9 bases. The CDR3 loop spans 18 amino acids. Germline loops: CDR1 ENHRY, CDR2 SYGVKD. Trimming at V came to 4 bases and at J to 0 bases, leaving 7 bases not matched to a gene.

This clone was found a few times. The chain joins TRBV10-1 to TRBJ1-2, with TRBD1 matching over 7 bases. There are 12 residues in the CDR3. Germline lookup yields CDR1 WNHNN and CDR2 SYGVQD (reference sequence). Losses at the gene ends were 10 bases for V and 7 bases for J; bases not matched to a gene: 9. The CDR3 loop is CANEQGSRGYTF. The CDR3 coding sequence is TGCGCCAACGAACAGGGGTCTCGTGGCTACACCTTC.

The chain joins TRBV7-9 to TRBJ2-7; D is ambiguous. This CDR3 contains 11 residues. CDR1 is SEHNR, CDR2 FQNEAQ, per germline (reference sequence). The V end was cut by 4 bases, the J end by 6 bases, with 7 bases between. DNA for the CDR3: TGTGCCAGCAGCTCCCTGTCCGAGCAGTACTTC. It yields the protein CASSSLSEQYF. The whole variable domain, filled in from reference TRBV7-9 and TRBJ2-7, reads DTGVSQNPRHKITKRGQNVTFRCDPISEHNRLYWYRQTLGQGPEFLTYFQNEAQLEKSRLLSDRFSAERPKGSFSTLEIQRTEQGDSAMYLCASSSLSEQYFGPGTRLTVT.

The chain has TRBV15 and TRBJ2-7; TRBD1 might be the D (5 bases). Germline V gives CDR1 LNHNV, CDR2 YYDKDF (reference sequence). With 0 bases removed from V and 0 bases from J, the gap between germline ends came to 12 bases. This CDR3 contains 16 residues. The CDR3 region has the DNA TGTGCCACCAGCAGAGAGGGGCAAAAGAGCTCCTACGAGCAGTACTTC. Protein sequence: CATSREGQKSSYEQYF.

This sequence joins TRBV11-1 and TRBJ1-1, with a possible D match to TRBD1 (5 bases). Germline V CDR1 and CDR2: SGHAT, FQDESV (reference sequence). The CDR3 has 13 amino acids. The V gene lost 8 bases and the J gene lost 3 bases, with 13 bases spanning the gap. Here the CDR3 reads CASSPTVDTEAFF. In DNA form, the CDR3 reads TGTGCCAGCTCTCCGACAGTGGACACTGAAGCTTTCTTT.

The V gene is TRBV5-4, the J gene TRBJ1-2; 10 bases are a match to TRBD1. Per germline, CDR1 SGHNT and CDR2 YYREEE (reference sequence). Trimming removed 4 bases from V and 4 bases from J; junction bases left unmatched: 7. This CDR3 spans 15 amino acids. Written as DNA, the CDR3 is TGTGCCAGCAGCCCACCGGGACAGGGGATCTATGGCTACACCTTC. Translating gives CASSPPGQGIYGYTF.

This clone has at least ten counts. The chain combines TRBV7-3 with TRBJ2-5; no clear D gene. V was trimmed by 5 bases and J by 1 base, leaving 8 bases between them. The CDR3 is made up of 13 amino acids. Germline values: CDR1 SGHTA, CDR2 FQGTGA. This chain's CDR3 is CASSTIPQETQYF. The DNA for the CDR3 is TGTGCCAGCAGCACTATTCCCCAAGAGACCCAGTACTTC.

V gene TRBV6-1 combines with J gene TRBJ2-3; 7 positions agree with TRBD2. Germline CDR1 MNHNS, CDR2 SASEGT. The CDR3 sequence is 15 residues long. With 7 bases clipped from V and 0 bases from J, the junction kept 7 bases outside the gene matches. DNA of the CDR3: TGTGCCAGCAAGGACGGGGGGTACAGCACAGATACGCAGTATTTT. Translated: CASKDGGYSTDTQYF.